The clone carrying this T cell receptor (beta chain) has at least ten counts. The data were taken from a study of T-cell reconstitution after alpha-beta-depleted transplantation in children. Unique molecular identifiers were incorporated during preparation of the TCRbeta library. From the PCR reads, TCRdb called clonotypes with MiXCR, one entry per CDR3 protein. Among about 610,000 distinct CDR3 sequences listed, more than 9% were seen once. Looked up from germline, CDR1 is SGHTA and CDR2 is FQGNSA. Deletions cut 5 bases from V and 10 bases from J, with 12 bases between. The CDR3 runs to 13 residues. The chain joins TRBV7-2 to TRBJ1-6; D possibly corresponds to TRBD1 (5 bases). This receptor was taken from a human donor who donated a stem cell graft to a child with acute myeloid leukemia. The sample was PBMCs from the stem cell graft donor, taken from the stem cell graft. The CDR3 sequence is CASSNDRSSPLHF. CDR3 DNA sequence: TGTGCCAGCAGCAATGACAGATCATCACCCCTCCACTTT.